This T cell receptor beta chain was profiled in a study of blood T cell repertoires in COVID-19. Profiled with immunoSEQ multiplex PCR; TCRdb holds only in-frame clones, not every one. The sample consists of some 150,000 clones, 87% of them appearing once. Material: peripheral blood. The clonotype was recovered from a woman aged 50 to 65 with acute or convalescent COVID-19.

The CDR3 nucleotides are TGCGCCAGCAGCCAAGATTTGGTAATGAAGGGGGAAACTGAAGCTTTCTTT. Translating gives CASSQDLVMKGETEAFF. The V gene is TRBV4-1, the J gene TRBJ1-1, with D tentatively TRBD1 (6 bases). This CDR3 has 17 amino acids. Germline V gene data show CDR1 as MGHRA and CDR2 as YSYEKL. The V end was cut by 0 bases, the J end by 5 bases, with 19 bases between.